This record covers a single T cell receptor (beta chain). What antigen it recognizes has not been identified. No DNA is shown, since the ends of the CDR3 on it are uncertain; the CDR3 is the one TCRdb lists. The run used an Illumina MiSeq. TCRdb reprocessing: public reads trimmed at Q25 with fastp, clones called with MiXCR, in-frame beta chains kept. Duplicate CDR3 protein sequences are folded into a single record with the most common DNA and genes. This sample holds roughly 2,500 distinct CDR3 sequences; roughly 15% were observed only once. Around a quarter of the sample is held by the ten biggest clonotypes. This sample stems from a study of liver allograft versus peripheral blood T cells (dated by TCRdb to about 2020). About the study as a whole: The study compared the T cell receptor repertoires present in transplanted livers with the repertoires present in the peripheral blood of liver transplant recipients. Summary of the overall study and its limitations: T cell receptor repertoires inside liver allografts were reported to be different from the repertoires detected in peripheral blood.

CDR1 MNHEY and CDR2 SVGAGI are derived from the germline V gene. Measured from the cysteine to the phenylalanine, the CDR3 is 15 residues long. The sequence derives from a human patient who had a liver transplant. The graft donor may be the source of some T cells after a transplant. This chain joins TRBV6-5 to TRBJ2-5; TRBD1, the table's D call, was not compared with the DNA. The CDR3 reads CASSSSTAAQETQYF.